This entry lists 24 T cell receptor beta chains sequenced from one sample in a study of T-cell reconstitution after alpha-beta-depleted transplantation in children. Using unique molecular identifiers, the investigators prepared the TCRbeta library. TCRdb passed the PCR reads through MiXCR, listing each CDR3 protein once. The sample comprises fewer than 700,000 distinct CDR3 sequences, under 30% of which are singletons, and less than 15% rests with the top ten. The material sequenced was PBMCs, mostly from graft donor cells, taken 360 days after TCRalphabeta/CD19-depleted stem cell transplant. All receptors come from a boy less than two years old who had a stem cell transplant for acute myeloid leukemia, so the T cells may come from the graft donor.

The chain couples TRBV12-3 or TRBV12-4 to TRBJ2-1; the match to TRBD2 covers 16 bases. V was pared by 5 bases and J by 9 bases, with 7 bases of the junction left unmatched. There are 16 residues in the CDR3. The CDR3 here is CASSQGTSGGASEQFF. The CDR3 region has the DNA TGTGCCAGCAGTCAAGGGACTAGCGGGGGGGCAAGTGAGCAGTTCTTC.

The chain couples TRBV5-6 to TRBJ2-7; D is uncertain. The CDR3 runs 13 residues. V was trimmed by 3 bases and J by 3 bases, leaving 10 bases between them. Germline V CDR1 and CDR2: SGHDT, YYEEEE. The CDR3 reads CASSSTLYYEQYV. DNA of the CDR3: TGTGCCAGCAGCTCTACCCTCTACTACGAGCAGTACGTC.

This clonotype has a handful of counts. The V gene is TRBV29-1, the J gene TRBJ1-1; 8 positions match TRBD1. J was trimmed by 5 bases and V by 4 bases; bases with no gene match: 9. From germline, CDR1 is SQVTM and CDR2 ANQGSEA. The length of the CDR3 is 14 residues. The CDR3 region is CSVGRTGSATEAFF. The DNA for the CDR3 is TGCAGCGTTGGAAGGACAGGGTCGGCGACTGAAGCTTTCTTT.

This clonotype was seen once. A much larger clone sits a single nucleotide away, making a read error possible. The chain couples TRBV15 to TRBJ2-2, with 7 bases aligning to TRBD1. V lost 1 base to trimming and J lost 5 bases; unmatched junction nucleotides: 13. The CDR3 contains 18 residues. Germline V lookup: CDR1 LNHNV, CDR2 YYDKDF (reference sequence). CDR3 residues: CATSRVIGQGVCTGELFF. CDR3 in DNA: TGTGCCACCAGCAGAGTGATCGGTCAGGGGGTATGTACCGGGGAGCTGTTTTTT.

In its sample, this clonotype was seen a few times. The junction shows a germline mismatch at one end, possibly a read error. V usage is TRBV7-9 and J usage is TRBJ2-3; no definite D call. Germline V CDR1 and CDR2: SEHNR, FQNEAQ (reference sequence). This CDR3 contains 11 residues. The DNA of the CDR3 is TGTGTCAGCACTAGCACAGATACGCAGTATTTT. It encodes CVSTSTDTQYF.

This chain links TRBV20-1 with TRBJ2-2, with D possibly matching TRBD2 (6 bases). Germline CDR1 reads DFQATT; CDR2 reads SNEGSKA (reference sequence). V dropped 0 bases and J dropped 1 base, with 21 bases sitting between them. CDR3 length: 19 amino acids. The CDR3 loop is CSARDLRGTAQRNTGELFF. CDR3 sequence (DNA): TGCAGTGCTAGAGATCTCCGGGGGACCGCCCAAAGGAACACCGGGGAGCTGTTTTTT.

V gene TRBV7-8 combines with J gene TRBJ1-2, with 8 bases matching TRBD1. The CDR3 is made up of 13 amino acids. CDR1 and CDR2 from the germline V gene are SGHVS and FQNEAQ. The V gene end was trimmed by 1 base and the J gene end by 9 bases; junction bases not matched to a gene: 4. The CDR3 DNA follows: TGTGCCAGCAGCTTAGTGGACAGGGATCGCTACACCTTC. It yields the protein CASSLVDRDRYTF.

The V and J genes are TRBV7-8 and TRBJ2-3; 11 bases fit TRBD2. This CDR3 has 19 residues. CDR1 and CDR2 from the germline V gene are SGHVS and FQNEAQ. The J segment lost 1 base and the V segment lost 4 bases, leaving 13 bases of the junction unmatched. CDR3 residues: CASSSSFSGGALGTDTQYF. In DNA, the CDR3 is TGTGCCAGCAGCTCCTCCTTTAGCGGGGGGGCCTTGGGCACAGATACGCAGTATTTT.

This clonotype was observed many times. V is TRBV6-5 and J is TRBJ2-2, with TRBD1 as a possible D gene (6 bases). From germline, CDR1 is MNHEY and CDR2 SVGAGI. V lost 2 bases to trimming and J lost 3 bases, with 10 bases between them. The CDR3 totals 15 residues. The CDR3 sequence: CASSYMGADTGELFF. DNA of the CDR3: TGTGCCAGCAGTTACATGGGGGCGGACACCGGGGAGCTGTTTTTT.

This clonotype was picked up many times. The J gene is TRBJ2-1, the V gene TRBV2, with a possible D match to TRBD1 (7 bases). V dropped 6 bases and J dropped 0 bases, with 21 bases sitting between them. The CDR3 contains 18 residues. Germline CDR1 reads SNHLY; CDR2 reads FYNNEI. The CDR3 reads CASRSQGGSGGSYNEQFF. In nucleotides, the CDR3 is TGTGCCAGCAGGTCCCAGGGAGGATCAGGGGGCTCCTACAATGAGCAGTTCTTC.

The chain employs TRBV12-3 or TRBV12-4 and TRBJ2-5, with D perhaps TRBD1 (6 bases). V was trimmed by 5 bases and J by 4 bases, leaving 14 bases between them. CDR3 length: 14 amino acids. CDR3 sequence (DNA): TGTGCCAGCAGTATCCAGGACAGACTAGAGACCCAGTACTTC. Amino acids: CASSIQDRLETQYF.

There are many counts of this clonotype. The chain has TRBV29-1 and TRBJ2-1, with D perhaps given as TRBD1 or TRBD2 (6 bases each). Germline V CDR1 and CDR2: SQVTM, ANQGSEA. CDR3 length: 15 amino acids. Trimming cost V 3 bases and J 7 bases, with 19 bases left between them. The CDR3 sequence: CSVDRGLGGKNEQFF. The CDR3 DNA is TGCAGCGTTGACAGGGGACTTGGGGGGAAGAATGAGCAGTTCTTC.

The sample holds a few counts of this clonotype. The V call is TRBV29-1, the J call TRBJ2-4; the D call may be TRBD1 or TRBD2 (6 bases each). The germline CDR1 and CDR2 sequences are SQVTM and ANQGSEA. This CDR3 has 13 residues. Deletions cut 4 bases from V and 10 bases from J, with 17 bases between. CDR3 sequence: CSVGGAGDRIQYF. The CDR3 DNA follows: TGCAGCGTTGGGGGGGCAGGGGATCGGATTCAGTACTTC.

There are many counts of this clonotype. The gene calls are TRBV29-1 and TRBJ2-1, with unresolved D. Germline V gene sequence: CDR1 SQVTM, CDR2 ANQGSEA. Trimming left V 0 bases short and J 4 bases short, with 16 bases between. This CDR3 is 16 amino acids long. This chain's CDR3 is CSVEDENKVWYNEQFF. CDR3 DNA: TGCAGCGTTGAAGATGAGAACAAGGTTTGGTACAATGAGCAGTTCTTC.

There are many counts of this clonotype. The rearrangement uses TRBV7-9 and TRBJ1-4; D is ambiguous. The CDR3 is 15 amino acids. From germline, CDR1 is SEHNR and CDR2 FQNEAQ (reference sequence). The ends were cut back, 3 bases at V and 4 bases at J, with 12 bases in the middle. The CDR3 DNA reads as TGTGCCAGCAGCTTTACTGCGACCTATAATGAAAAACTGTTTTTT. Translated, it gives CASSFTATYNEKLFF. The full variable domain, its missing parts supplied by reference TRBV7-9 and TRBJ1-4, is DTGVSQNPRHKITKRGQNVTFRCDPISEHNRLYWYRQTLGQGPEFLTYFQNEAQLEKSRLLSDRFSAERPKGSFSTLEIQRTEQGDSAMYLCASSFTATYNEKLFFGSGTQLSVL.

Ten or more counts support this clonotype. This sequence joins TRBV12-3 or TRBV12-4 and TRBJ2-7; D is perhaps TRBD2 (6 bases). This CDR3 is built from 17 residues. Between the trimmed V and J ends, which lost 3 bases and 0 bases, there was a span of 18 bases. The CDR3 spells CASSFGGLVSFSYEQYF. CDR3 bases: TGTGCCAGCAGTTTTGGGGGACTCGTATCCTTCTCCTACGAGCAGTACTTC.

The chain recombines TRBV6-1 with TRBJ2-7; tentatively, D is TRBD1 (5 bases). V was trimmed by 8 bases and J by 0 bases, leaving 14 bases between them. Germline CDR1 and CDR2: MNHNS and SASEGT. The CDR3 sequence is 14 residues long. This CDR3 is CASAPREPSYEQYV. CDR3 coding DNA: TGTGCCAGCGCCCCCAGGGAACCCTCCTACGAGCAGTACGTC.

This clonotype appeared many times. This chain uses TRBV12-3 or TRBV12-4 with TRBJ2-7; D might be TRBD2 (6 bases). The CDR3 sequence is 13 residues long. The V end was cut by 5 bases, the J end by 7 bases, with 15 bases between. This CDR3 reads CASSTQGRGEQYV. The CDR3 DNA sequence: TGTGCCAGCAGTACCCAAGGGCGGGGAGAGCAGTACGTC.

The chain has TRBV4-3 and TRBJ2-1; 11 nucleotides line up with TRBD2. Germline CDR1 reads LGHNA; CDR2 reads YSLEER. With 0 bases clipped from V and 6 bases from J, the junction kept 4 bases outside the gene matches. The CDR3 runs to 16 residues. CDR3 sequence reads: CASSQDSGGATNEQFF. In DNA form, the CDR3 reads TGCGCCAGCAGCCAAGATAGCGGGGGGGCCACCAATGAGCAGTTCTTC.

This clonotype was seen ten or more times. The chain combines TRBV21-1 with TRBJ2-2. TRBV21-1 is noted as a pseudogene. This CDR3 is 16 amino acids long. The CDR3 sequence: CASSKGYRTYTGELFF. CDR3 in DNA: TGTGCCAGCAGCAAAGGCTACCGGACCTACACCGGGGAGCTGTTTTTT.

There are many counts of this clonotype. The rearrangement uses TRBV7-8 and TRBJ2-7; D not certain. Trimming took off 3 bases at V and 4 bases at J, with 10 bases between the two ends. CDR1 and CDR2 (germline): SGHVS, FQNEAQ. The CDR3 is 13 amino acids. The CDR3 region has the DNA TGTGCCAGCAGCTTGGGCGAAATATACGAGCAGTACTTC. It yields the protein CASSLGEIYEQYF.

This clonotype was seen more than once but under ten times. This chain joins TRBV6-1 and TRBJ1-1, with D possibly matching TRBD1 (6 bases). V was cut by 8 bases and J by 0 bases, with 13 bases left in between. This CDR3 contains 14 residues. Per germline, CDR1 MNHNS and CDR2 SASEGT. CDR3 amino acids: CASDLGALNTEAFF. In nucleotides, the CDR3 is TGTGCCAGCGATCTGGGGGCTTTGAACACTGAAGCTTTCTTT.

There are many counts of this clonotype. The rearrangement uses TRBV11-3 and TRBJ2-5, with TRBD1 matching 10 bases. The CDR3 contains 15 residues. With 3 bases clipped from V and 3 bases from J, the junction kept 4 bases outside the gene matches. Germline loops: CDR1 SGHNT, CDR2 YENEEA. The CDR3 region is CASSFQGTGEETQYF. DNA for the CDR3: TGTGCCAGCAGCTTTCAAGGGACAGGGGAAGAGACCCAGTACTTC.

The table lists this clonotype with many counts. This chain links TRBV4-1 with TRBJ2-3; D is undetermined. Germline V lookup: CDR1 MGHRA, CDR2 YSYEKL. This CDR3 comprises 16 residues. The germline V and J ends were trimmed by 2 bases and 0 bases, with 12 bases remaining between them. The DNA for the CDR3 is TGCGCCAGCAGCCAAAAATTACGGTCCAGCACAGATACGCAGTATTTT. Protein sequence: CASSQKLRSSTDTQYF.